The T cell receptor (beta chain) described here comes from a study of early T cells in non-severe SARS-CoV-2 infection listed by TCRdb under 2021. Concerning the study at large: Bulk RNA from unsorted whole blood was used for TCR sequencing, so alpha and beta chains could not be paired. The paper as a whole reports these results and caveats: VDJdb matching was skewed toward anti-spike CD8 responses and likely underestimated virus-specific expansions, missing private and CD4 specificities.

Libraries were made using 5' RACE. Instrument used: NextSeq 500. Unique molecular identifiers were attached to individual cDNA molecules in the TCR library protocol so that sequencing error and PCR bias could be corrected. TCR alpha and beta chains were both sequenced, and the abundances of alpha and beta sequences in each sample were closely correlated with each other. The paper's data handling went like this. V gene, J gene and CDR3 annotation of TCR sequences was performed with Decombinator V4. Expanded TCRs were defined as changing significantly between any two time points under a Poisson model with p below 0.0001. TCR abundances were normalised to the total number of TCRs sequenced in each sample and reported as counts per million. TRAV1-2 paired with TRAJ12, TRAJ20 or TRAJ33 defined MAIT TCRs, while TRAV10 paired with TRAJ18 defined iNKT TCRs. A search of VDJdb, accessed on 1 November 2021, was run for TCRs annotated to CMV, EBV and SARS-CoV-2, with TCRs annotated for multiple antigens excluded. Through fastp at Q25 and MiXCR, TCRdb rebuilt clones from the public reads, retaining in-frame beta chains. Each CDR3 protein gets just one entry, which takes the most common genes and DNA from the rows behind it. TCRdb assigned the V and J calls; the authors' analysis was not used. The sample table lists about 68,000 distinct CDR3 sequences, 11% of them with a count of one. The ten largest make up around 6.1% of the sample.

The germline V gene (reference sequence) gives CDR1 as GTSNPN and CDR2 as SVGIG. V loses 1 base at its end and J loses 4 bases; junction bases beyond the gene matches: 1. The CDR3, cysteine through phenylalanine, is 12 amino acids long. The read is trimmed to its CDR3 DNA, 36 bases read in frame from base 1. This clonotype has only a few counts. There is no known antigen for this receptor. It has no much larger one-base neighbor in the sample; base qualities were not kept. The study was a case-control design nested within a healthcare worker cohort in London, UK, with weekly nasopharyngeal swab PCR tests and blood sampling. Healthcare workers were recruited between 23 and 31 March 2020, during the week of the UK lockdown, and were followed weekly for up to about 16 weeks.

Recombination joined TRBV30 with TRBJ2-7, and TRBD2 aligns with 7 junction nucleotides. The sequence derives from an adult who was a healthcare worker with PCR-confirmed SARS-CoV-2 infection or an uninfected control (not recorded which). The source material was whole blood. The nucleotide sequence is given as TGTGCCTGGAGTGGGGGACTATACGAGCAGTACTTC. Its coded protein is CAWSGGLYEQYF.